What follows are 20 T cell receptor beta chains derived from one specimen sequenced in a study of CD8 T cells in Susac syndrome (dated by TCRdb to between 2017 and 2020). Libraries were made using the immunoSEQ multiplex PCR assay. RNA was extracted with the RNeasy kit and 0.5 to 1 ug was reverse transcribed using random hexamers. In TCRdb, the public reads were trimmed at Q25 with fastp and aligned with MiXCR, with productive beta chains retained. Rows with a matching CDR3 protein are joined into one entry that keeps the most common DNA and genes. The sample table holds a few hundred thousand distinct CDR3 sequences, of which 85% were seen once. Of the sample, 0.11% falls within the top ten clones. Source material: CD8+ T cells from PBMCs. These receptors were taken from a human donor with multiple sclerosis.

J is TRBJ2-7 and V is TRBV27; D gene ambiguous. This CDR3 contains 14 residues. Germline CDR1 and CDR2: MNHEY and SMNVEV (reference sequence). The ends were cut back, 4 bases at V and 4 bases at J, with 14 bases in the middle. The CDR3: CASSSTRSGYEQYF. The CDR3 coding sequence is TGTGCCAGCAGTTCAACCCGCTCAGGTTACGAGCAGTACTTC.

This sequence joins TRBV6-1 and TRBJ2-6; unclear D gene. The V end was cut by 11 bases, the J end by 0 bases, with 11 bases between. The V gene's germline CDR1 is MNHNS and CDR2 SASEGT. The CDR3 sequence is 14 residues long. The CDR3 coding sequence is TGTGCCGCCCCCAGGAGCTCTGGGGCCAACGTCCTGACTTTC. This sequence encodes CAAPRSSGANVLTF.

V is TRBV27 and J is TRBJ1-5; no reliable D call. V gave up 3 bases and J gave up 0 bases, with 6 bases separating them. This CDR3 contains 14 residues. Germline V gives CDR1 MNHEY, CDR2 SMNVEV (reference sequence). The CDR3 nucleotides are TGTGCCAGCAGTTTGATATATAGCAATCAGCCCCAGCATTTT. It is translated as CASSLIYSNQPQHF.

The count of this clonotype is one. V and J are TRBV6-1 and TRBJ2-1; tentative D call: TRBD1 (5 bases). The CDR3 contains 16 residues. The V end was cut by 4 bases, the J end by 6 bases, with 19 bases between. CDR1 is MNHNS and CDR2 is SASEGT in the germline V gene. The CDR3 sequence: CASSGIWALRGNEQFF. For the CDR3, the DNA is TGTGCCAGCAGTGGGATCTGGGCCCTAAGGGGCAATGAGCAGTTCTTC.

The table lists this clonotype with a count of one. This chain connects TRBV6-5 to TRBJ2-1, with TRBD2 matching 7 bases. Germline assignment: CDR1 MNHEY and CDR2 SVGAGI. Trimming took 8 bases from V and 0 from J; bases not matched to a gene: 10. The CDR3 has 16 residues. The CDR3 nucleotides are TGTGCCAGCCAGTTAGTAGCGGGCAGCTCCTACAATGAGCAGTTCTTC. The encoded protein is CASQLVAGSSYNEQFF.

The chain carries TRBV11-3 and TRBJ2-5; tentatively, D is TRBD1 (5 bases). Germline lookup yields CDR1 SGHNT and CDR2 YENEEA. Trimming removed 4 bases from V and 9 bases from J, with 24 bases in between. The CDR3 totals 16 residues. The CDR3 DNA sequence: TGTGCCAGCAGCTCCTCCTCGGCAGGGCCCCTGGGGCCCCAGTACTTC. Translation: CASSSSSAGPLGPQYF. Combining the CDR3 with reference TRBV11-3 and TRBJ2-5 gives the whole variable domain EAGVVQSPRYKIIEKKQPVAFWCNPISGHNTLYWYLQNLGQGPELLIRYENEEAVDDSQLPKDRFSAERLKGVDSTLKIQPAELGDSAVYLCASSSSSAGPLGPQYFGPGTRLLVL.

This chain uses TRBV27 with TRBJ2-5; D gene uncertain. In germline, CDR1 is MNHEY, CDR2 SMNVEV (reference sequence). Trimming took 6 bases from V and 0 from J, leaving 23 bases between them. CDR3 length: 18 residues. Here the CDR3 reads CASRSLASSEWYQETQYF. CDR3 nucleotide sequence: TGTGCCAGCAGATCCCTTGCGTCTTCCGAATGGTACCAAGAGACCCAGTACTTC.

The DNA of the CDR3 is TGTGCCAGCAGCAGTGCTCTTTACAATGAGCAGTTCTTC. Its protein is CASSSALYNEQFF. This chain joins TRBV6-1 and TRBJ2-1; no definite D call. The CDR3 runs to 13 residues. Trimming cost V 6 bases and J 4 bases, with 10 bases left between them. Germline CDR1 and CDR2: MNHNS and SASEGT.

The chain links TRBV9 to TRBJ2-1, with D tentatively TRBD2 (6 bases). The CDR3 loop spans 16 amino acids. Germline V lookup: CDR1 SGDLS, CDR2 YYNGEE. The V gene lost 3 bases and the J gene lost 3 bases, with 16 bases spanning the gap. CDR3 DNA: TGTGCCAGCAGCGCCGGGGGATCCACACTCTACAATGAGCAGTTCTTC. Translation gives CASSAGGSTLYNEQFF.

V and J are TRBV29-1 and TRBJ1-1, with D maybe TRBD1 (6 bases). V gave up 6 bases and J gave up 4 bases, with 12 bases separating them. The CDR3 length is 12 residues. In germline, CDR1 is SQVTM, CDR2 ANQGSEA. The CDR3, as DNA: TGCAGCGTCGATCAGGGGAGCACTGAAGCTTTCTTT. Protein: CSVDQGSTEAFF.

This chain uses TRBV6-5 with TRBJ1-4, with a tentative D call TRBD1 (6 bases). The CDR3 is 16 amino acids. Germline-derived CDR1 and CDR2 are MNHEY and SVGAGI. Trimming shortened V by 0 bases and J by 3 bases, and 11 bases separated the two germline ends. CDR3 sequence reads: CASSYSSEGANEKLFF. CDR3 coding DNA: TGTGCCAGCAGTTACTCGAGTGAGGGGGCTAATGAAAAACTGTTTTTT.

The table lists this clonotype with a count of one. V usage is TRBV21-1 and J usage is TRBJ2-7. TRBV21-1 is flagged as a pseudogene. This CDR3 contains 11 residues. This CDR3 reads CARQGIYEQYF. The CDR3 DNA reads TGTGCCAGGCAGGGAATCTACGAGCAGTACTTC.

This clonotype was observed once. V is TRBV27 and J is TRBJ2-1; a weak D match, TRBD1 (5 bases). Germline assignment: CDR1 MNHEY and CDR2 SMNVEV (reference sequence). The length of the CDR3 is 13 residues. V was pared by 2 bases and J by 9 bases, with 11 bases between. Written as DNA, the CDR3 is TGTGCCAGCAGTTTACTTAGGGGTTCTGAGCAGTTCTTC. Encoded protein: CASSLLRGSEQFF.

The count of this clonotype is one. V and J are TRBV9 and TRBJ1-3; a possible D gene is TRBD1 (6 bases). Germline CDR1 SGDLS, CDR2 YYNGEE. The CDR3 extends over 18 amino acids. Trimming took 6 bases from V and 0 from J, leaving 22 bases between them. The CDR3 loop reads CASNHPRAGAYSGNTIYF. The CDR3 DNA reads as TGTGCCAGCAACCATCCTAGGGCGGGGGCGTACTCTGGAAACACCATATATTTT. Variable domain in full (rest from reference TRBV9 and TRBJ1-3): DSGVTQTPKHLITATGQRVTLRCSPRSGDLSVYWYQQSLDQGLQFLIQYYNGEERAKGNILERFSAQQFPDLHSELNLSSLELGDSALYFCASNHPRAGAYSGNTIYFGEGSWLTVV.

Points on this clonotype: Compared with germline, one end of the junction differs, possibly owing to a read error. The rearrangement uses TRBV29-1 and TRBJ2-7; D possibly corresponds to TRBD1 (6 bases). In germline, CDR1 is SQVTM, CDR2 ANQGSEA. The CDR3 runs 14 residues. As DNA, the CDR3 is TGCAGCGCTGAACCAAGGGACAACTTCTTTGGGCAGTACTTC. Translation: CSAEPRDNFFGQYF.

The chain uses TRBV24-1 and TRBJ1-5, with TRBD1 as a possible D gene (5 bases). Germline loops: CDR1 KGHDR, CDR2 SFDVKD. Trimming took off 7 bases at V and 10 bases at J, with 13 bases between the two ends. This CDR3 spans 12 amino acids. CDR3 DNA: TGTGCCACCAGGGGATCAGGGACTCCCCAGCATTTT. It yields the protein CATRGSGTPQHF.

The chain combines TRBV28 with TRBJ2-5; possible D gene TRBD2, 5 bases. Per germline, CDR1 MDHEN and CDR2 SYDVKM. CDR3 length equals 15 residues. The V end lost 5 bases, the J end lost 0 bases, and 13 bases lay between the germline ends. Here the CDR3 reads CASSLEGSYQETQYF. DNA for the CDR3: TGTGCCAGCAGTCTCGAGGGCTCGTACCAAGAGACCCAGTACTTC. Variable domain in full (rest from reference TRBV28 and TRBJ2-5): DVKVTQSSRYLVKRTGEKVFLECVQDMDHENMFWYRQDPGLGLRLIYFSYDVKMKEKGDIPEGYSVSREKKERFSLILESASTNQTSMYLCASSLEGSYQETQYFGPGTRLLVL.

The chain recombines TRBV29-1 with TRBJ2-1; TRBD2 matches 7 bases. The CDR3 extends over 13 amino acids. The V segment lost 3 bases and the J segment 6 bases; nucleotides outside the gene matches: 5. The germline CDR1 and CDR2 sequences are SQVTM and ANQGSEA. The CDR3 reads CSVELRTSNEQFF. The CDR3 DNA sequence: TGCAGCGTTGAGTTAAGGACTAGCAATGAGCAGTTCTTC.

V is TRBV5-6 and J is TRBJ2-7; no definite D call. Germline CDR1 reads SGHDT; CDR2 reads YYEEEE. The V end lost 5 bases, the J end lost 5 bases, and 17 bases lay between the germline ends. This CDR3 is built from 14 residues. The CDR3 here is CASSSSQVLDEQYF. DNA for the CDR3: TGTGCCAGCAGTTCTTCCCAAGTTTTGGACGAGCAGTACTTC.

The rearrangement uses TRBV27 and TRBJ1-5; 10 bases are a match to TRBD1. V was pared by 5 bases and J by 6 bases, with 7 bases of the junction left unmatched. The CDR3 sequence is 15 residues long. CDR1 and CDR2 (germline): MNHEY, SMNVEV (reference sequence). The CDR3 loop is CASSATGGWSQPQHF. CDR3 in DNA: TGTGCCAGCAGTGCGACAGGGGGCTGGAGTCAGCCCCAGCATTTT.